A single sample gave rise to the 17 T cell receptor beta chains below, sequenced in a study of blood T cell repertoires in COVID-19. The assay was immunoSEQ multiplex PCR, and TCRdb's table has in-frame clones only and misses some. This table has around 250,000 clones, 90% to 95% appearing once. Source material: PBMCs or T cells enriched from blood (not recorded which). All receptors derive from a human donor in a cohort exposed to, infected with or recovered from COVID-19 (not recorded which). The donor label of this sample is uncertain.

With respect to this clone: The identical CDR3 is also encoded by other nucleotide sequences in the sample. J is TRBJ2-7 and V is TRBV6-2 or TRBV6-3, with D uncertain. Per the germline V gene, CDR1 is MNHEY and CDR2 is SVGEGT. V was cut by 0 bases and J by 2 bases, with 5 bases left in between. The CDR3 extends over 13 amino acids. CDR3 residues: CASSYSRAYEQYF. Here the CDR3 DNA reads TGTGCCAGCAGTTACTCGAGAGCCTACGAGCAGTACTTC.

This chain joins TRBV9 and TRBJ2-1; 11 nucleotides agree with TRBD2. Looked up from germline, CDR1 is SGDLS and CDR2 is YYNGEE. V dropped 3 bases and J dropped 2; count of bases not matched to a gene: 1. The CDR3 contains 15 residues. In nucleotides, the CDR3 is TGTGCCAGCAGCGGACTAGCGGGACCCTACAATGAGCAGTTCTTC. Protein product: CASSGLAGPYNEQFF.

The chain employs TRBV6-5 and TRBJ1-6; TRBD1 matches 9 bases. V shed 2 bases, J shed 7 bases, and the junction held 3 bases outside the gene matches. CDR1 and CDR2 (germline): MNHEY, SVGAGI. This CDR3 region has 15 residues. CDR3 bases: TGTGCCAGCAGTTACACCACAGGGGGCAATTCACCCCTCCACTTT. Residues: CASSYTTGGNSPLHF.

This clone was seen once. This chain joins TRBV11-3 and TRBJ1-1; TRBD1 aligns across 7 bases. The CDR3 has 16 residues. With 1 base clipped from V and 3 bases from J, the junction kept 8 bases outside the gene matches. CDR1 and CDR2 (germline): SGHNT, YENEEA. The CDR3 region is CASSLAGDRAHTEAFF. The CDR3 coding sequence is TGTGCCAGCAGCTTAGCGGGAGACAGGGCGCACACTGAAGCTTTCTTT.

The V gene is TRBV21-1, the J gene TRBJ1-5. TRBV21-1 is marked as a pseudogene. The CDR3 consists of 15 residues. The CDR3 loop is CASSKEKSAIRPQHF. The CDR3, as DNA: TGTGCCAGCAGCAAAGAAAAGAGCGCGATTCGGCCCCAGCATTTT.

The J gene is TRBJ1-1, the V gene TRBV19; 7 bases fit TRBD1. This CDR3 spans 13 amino acids. Trimming cost V 5 bases and J 6 bases; bases outside gene matches: 6. Per the germline V gene, CDR1 is LNHDA and CDR2 is SQIVND (reference sequence). The CDR3 sequence: CASSVTGRPEAFF. The CDR3 nucleotides read TGTGCCAGTAGTGTGACAGGGCGACCTGAAGCTTTCTTT.

The rearrangement joins TRBV6-4 to TRBJ2-2; tentatively, D is TRBD1 (5 bases). The CDR3 sequence is 14 residues long. In germline, CDR1 is MRHNA, CDR2 SNTAGT. Trimming removed 3 bases from V and 5 bases from J, with 10 bases in between. CDR3 loop: CASSEVRDTGELFF. The CDR3, as DNA: TGTGCCAGCAGTGAGGTCAGGGATACCGGGGAGCTGTTTTTT.

The J gene is TRBJ2-4, the V gene TRBV7-2; TRBD1 agrees at 7 bases. V was pared by 3 bases and J by 0 bases, with 5 bases of the junction left unmatched. Germline assignment: CDR1 SGHTA and CDR2 FQGNSA. This CDR3 has 16 residues. CDR3: CASSLDRSLAKNIQYF. CDR3 coding DNA: TGTGCCAGCAGCTTGGACAGGAGTCTAGCCAAAAACATTCAGTACTTC.

The gene calls are TRBV6-1 and TRBJ1-5, with 9 nucleotides matching TRBD1. Trimming at V came to 1 base and at J to 5 bases, leaving 6 bases not matched to a gene. Germline V CDR1 and CDR2: MNHNS, SASEGT. This CDR3 contains 16 residues. The DNA for the CDR3 is TGTGCCAGCAGTGAAGAATTGGGGACAGGGCATCAGCCCCAGCATTTT. It codes for CASSEELGTGHQPQHF.

V and J are TRBV6-2 or TRBV6-3 and TRBJ1-2; the match to TRBD1 covers 10 bases. The CDR3 loop spans 13 amino acids. V was pared by 4 bases and J by 8 bases, with 4 bases of the junction left unmatched. Germline V gene lookup returns CDR1 MNHEY and CDR2 SVGEGT. This chain's CDR3 is CASSSDRGRGYTF. The CDR3 nucleotides are TGTGCCAGCAGTTCTGACAGGGGGCGAGGCTACACCTTC.

The chain carries TRBV12-3 or TRBV12-4 and TRBJ1-5; D is ambiguous. The germline V and J ends were trimmed by 3 bases and 7 bases, with 7 bases remaining between them. The CDR3 runs 12 residues. The CDR3 here is CASSLREQPQHF. DNA for the CDR3: TGTGCCAGCAGTTTGAGGGAACAGCCCCAGCATTTT.

The CDR3 here is CASSLTGTSGGEQFF. CDR3 DNA: TGTGCCAGCAGCTTAACGGGGACTAGCGGGGGAGAGCAGTTCTTC. The rearrangement links TRBV7-2 to TRBJ2-1; 14 nucleotides align to TRBD2. CDR1 is SGHTA and CDR2 is FQGNSA in the germline V gene. J gave up 10 bases and V 2 bases, and 4 bases lay outside the gene matches. The CDR3 extends over 15 amino acids.

The J gene is TRBJ1-1, the V gene TRBV7-2; weak D call: TRBD1 (5 bases). The CDR3 consists of 14 residues. The V end was cut by 1 base, the J end by 4 bases, with 10 bases between. Germline V CDR1 and CDR2: SGHTA, FQGNSA. The CDR3 DNA reads TGTGCCAGCAGCTTAGTAGGGGCTCCCACTGAAGCTTTCTTT. This codes for CASSLVGAPTEAFF.

The chain couples TRBV9 to TRBJ1-1; no reliable D call. CDR1 is SGDLS and CDR2 is YYNGEE in the germline V gene. Trimming pared 3 bases from V and 0 bases from J, leaving 6 bases between. The length of the CDR3 is 13 residues. CDR3 protein: CASSAQLNTEAFF. The CDR3, as DNA: TGTGCCAGCAGCGCACAGTTGAACACTGAAGCTTTCTTT.

The V and J genes are TRBV18 and TRBJ1-1; the D is unclear. V was trimmed by 0 bases and J by 1 base, leaving 6 bases between them. CDR3 length: 14 amino acids. Germline lookup yields CDR1 KGHSH and CDR2 LQKENI. The CDR3 DNA follows: TGTGCCAGCTCACCACCCCAATGGAACACTGAAGCTTTCTTT. This codes for CASSPPQWNTEAFF.

The chain combines TRBV5-1 with TRBJ2-2; D may be TRBD1 (5 bases). CDR1 and CDR2 (germline): SGHRS, YFSETQ. V was pared by 6 bases and J by 5 bases, with 17 bases between. The CDR3 spans 15 residues. CDR3 bases: TGCGCCAGCACCCCCACTCTTTCAGGGACCGGGGAGCTGTTTTTT. Protein product: CASTPTLSGTGELFF.

CDR3 in DNA: TGTGCCAGCAGCTTAGTTGTTAGGGGGCGAGGTACTGAAGCTTTCTTT. This codes for CASSLVVRGRGTEAFF. The chain links TRBV13 to TRBJ1-1; 7 nucleotides match TRBD1. The CDR3 loop spans 16 amino acids. The V and J ends lost 1 base and 5 bases, in that order; junction bases with no gene match: 10. Germline V gives CDR1 PRHDT, CDR2 FYEKMQ (reference sequence).